This T cell receptor (beta chain) was recovered during a study of vaccination and CD4 T cells after COVID-19. Whole-study context: Six males and four females, two of them Hispanic, were enrolled as convalescents. Median time from COVID diagnosis to post-COVID sampling was 101 days (35 to 161).

With regard to this clonotype: Its antigen is unidentified.

Treatment denoted: approximately 9-day PBMC culture with coronavirus spike peptide pools or control peptides (ViraFEST assay). Sequencing of cultured CD4+ T cell DNA used the Oncomine TCR Beta short-read assay. Scientists extracted genomic DNA from CD4+ T cells grown in culture. Each CDR3 protein is one row after TCRdb ran MiXCR on the PCR reads. The table shows about 20,000 distinct CDR3 sequences, with around 80% occurring only once. Here the sequenced sample was CD4+ T cells from blood, cultured in vitro, taken after SARS-CoV-2 vaccination. This receptor was identified in a human donor who received a COVID-19 vaccine.

The CDR3 DNA is TGTGCCAGTATACAGGACAGGGGATATAATTCACCCCTCCACTTT. The encoded protein is CASIQDRGYNSPLHF. V and J are TRBV2 and TRBJ1-6, with 9 bases fitting TRBD1. CDR1 and CDR2 from the germline V gene are SNHLY and FYNNEI. The CDR3 contains 15 residues. Trimming removed 9 bases from V and 4 bases from J; junction bases left unmatched: 7.